This TCR beta chain was profiled in a study of blood T cell repertoires in COVID-19. For the study at large: T cells, B-cell-depleted T cells, or PBMCs supplied cDNA or gDNA.

Participants were aged about 18 to 100 years from 24 US areas. Donors were grouped by their self-reported clinical history. Resolution of symptoms, clearance, or two negative PCRs was present in recovered Cohort 3 donors. The method was immunoSEQ multiplex PCR; TCRdb's version includes in-frame clones alone and lacks a portion of them. The sample holds around 190,000 clones, roughly 83% seen once. This CDR3 has 17 residues. V lost 2 bases and J lost 0, with 17 bases in between. The germline V gene encodes CDR1 SGHRS and CDR2 YFSETQ. The clonotype comes from a woman in her thirties who had recovered from COVID-19. The sequenced sample was PBMCs or T cells enriched from blood (not recorded which). The V gene is TRBV5-1, the J gene TRBJ1-1, with a tentative D call TRBD1 (6 bases). Here the CDR3 DNA reads TGCGCCAGCAGCTTTAACACAGGGACGGGGATGAACACTGAAGCTTTCTTT. Translated: CASSFNTGTGMNTEAFF.